This note documents a single T cell receptor (beta chain) sequence. The source of the sample is a study of shared clonotypes between healthy human individuals. Trimming left V 6 bases short and J 0 bases short, with 6 bases between. The CDR3 consists of 13 residues. Germline CDR1 reads SGHRS; CDR2 reads YFSETQ. The naive CD8 subset, CD45RO-negative cells positively selected for CCR7, excluded terminally differentiated effector memory CD45RA+ cells. An even split of each subset's genomic DNA across several immunoSEQ plates was performed. Libraries were prepared by immunoSEQ multiplex PCR; TCRdb keeps only in-frame clonotypes and omits some of them. The sample carries under 1 million clones, 96% recorded once.

What was sequenced was naive CD8+ T cells sorted from blood. This receptor was identified in a young man in good health. This rearrangement joins TRBV5-1 to TRBJ2-2; unclear D gene. In DNA form, the CDR3 reads TGCGCCAGCACCGGAGCGAACACCGGGGAGCTGTTTTTT. As protein: CASTGANTGELFF. Combining the CDR3 with reference TRBV5-1 and TRBJ2-2 gives the whole variable domain KAGVTQTPRYLIKTRGQQVTLSCSPISGHRSVSWYQQTPGQGLQFLFEYFSETQRNKGNFPGRFSGRQFSNSRSEMNVSTLELGDSALYLCASTGANTGELFFGEGSRLTVL.